Listed here are 2 T cell receptor beta chains from one sample, sequenced in a study of radiation and T cells in renal cell carcinoma. Using immunoSEQ multiplex PCR, the repertoire was profiled, and TCRdb retains in-frame clones only, with some absent. Here the sample spans tens of thousands of clones, over 75% being singletons. Time point described: blood 4 weeks post-SBRT, at nephrectomy. Treatment defined: 15 Gy SBRT to primary tumor, nephrectomy 4 weeks later. The specimen was blood, collected from a patient whose treatment included radiotherapy and nephrectomy. These receptors were taken from a man in his 60s with renal cell carcinoma.

This clone was detected only once. The chain recombines TRBV2 with TRBJ1-2; 7 bases agree with TRBD1. The germline CDR1 and CDR2 sequences are SNHLY and FYNNEI. The CDR3 extends over 15 amino acids. J was trimmed by 8 bases and V by 5 bases; bases with no gene match: 14. The CDR3, as DNA: TGTGCCAGCAGTCCTAACCGACAGGGAGTTGAGGGCTACACCTTC. Translation gives CASSPNRQGVEGYTF.

The chain is built from TRBV28 and TRBJ1-2; tentative D call: TRBD1 (5 bases). CDR3 length equals 14 residues. The V gene's germline CDR1 is MDHEN and CDR2 SYDVKM. The V gene lost 4 bases and the J gene lost 10 bases, with 19 bases spanning the gap. CDR3 residues: CASSSRPGRGYYTF. As DNA, the CDR3 is TGTGCCAGCAGTTCACGTCCAGGTCGGGGGTACTACACCTTC.